This T cell receptor beta chain comes out of a study of identifying expanded T cells in peripheral blood. Clones were read by immunoSEQ multiplex PCR, and TCRdb kept only the in-frame ones, dropping some. The sample has about 130,000 clones, around nine tenths seen once; the top ten hold about 8%. Per the germline V gene, CDR1 is LNHDA and CDR2 is SQIVND (reference sequence). V trimming: 8 bases; J trimming: 1 base; junction bases outside the gene matches: 10. This CDR3 is 16 amino acids long. This sequence joins TRBV19 and TRBJ2-3; TRBD2 agrees at 9 bases. The receptor was derived from a person between 18 and 70 years old in good health. Material: blood. The CDR3 protein is CASGGDRLAGTDTQYF. The CDR3 DNA reads TGTGCCAGTGGGGGGGACCGACTAGCGGGCACAGATACGCAGTATTTT.